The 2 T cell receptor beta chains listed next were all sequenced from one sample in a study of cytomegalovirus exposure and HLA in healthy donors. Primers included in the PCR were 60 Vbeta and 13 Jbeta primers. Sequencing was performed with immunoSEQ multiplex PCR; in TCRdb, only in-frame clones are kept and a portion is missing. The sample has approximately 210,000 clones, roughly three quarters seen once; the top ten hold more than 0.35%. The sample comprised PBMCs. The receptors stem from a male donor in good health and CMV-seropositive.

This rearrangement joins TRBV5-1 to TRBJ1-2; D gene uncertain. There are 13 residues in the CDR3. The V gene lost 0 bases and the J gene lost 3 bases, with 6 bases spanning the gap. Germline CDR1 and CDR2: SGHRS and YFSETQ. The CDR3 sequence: CASSLVQDYGYTF. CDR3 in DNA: TGCGCCAGCAGCTTGGTGCAGGACTATGGCTACACCTTC.

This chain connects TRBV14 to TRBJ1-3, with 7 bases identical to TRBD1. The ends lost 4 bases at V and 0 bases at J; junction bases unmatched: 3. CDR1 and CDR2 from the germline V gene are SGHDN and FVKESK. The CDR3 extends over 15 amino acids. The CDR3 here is CASSLTGASGNTIYF. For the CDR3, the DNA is TGTGCCAGCAGCCTAACAGGGGCCTCTGGAAACACCATATATTTT.